This TCR beta chain was retrieved from a study of blood T cell repertoires in COVID-19. Germline V gene data show CDR1 as LGHNA and CDR2 as YNFKEQ. The V and J ends lost 2 bases and 4 bases, in that order; junction bases with no gene match: 4. The CDR3 covers 15 residues. Original processing notes: Researchers report that nucleated cell counts were estimated from reference gene primer amplification. Sequenced by immunoSEQ multiplex PCR; TCRdb stores in-frame clones only, minus some. From that table come the V and J calls and clone size; the DNA was used to work out D and trimming. The sample has 75,000 to 90,000 clones, less than 95% seen once.

This TCR derives from a man between 18 and 35 years old with COVID-19, enrolled during active disease. V and J are TRBV4-2 and TRBJ2-1, with 8 bases identical to TRBD2. Sequences were obtained from peripheral blood. CDR3 residues: CASSQLSSGYNEQFF. CDR3 DNA sequence: TGTGCCAGCAGCCAACTTTCTAGCGGGTACAATGAGCAGTTCTTC.